These T cell receptor beta chains were read from a single sample in a study of identical twins. TCRdb redid the calling of the 5' RACE reads with MiXCR, one entry per CDR3 protein. The data hold 450,000 or so distinct CDR3 sequences, with 14% observed a single time. Another study also made use of these data, one on yellow fever vaccine responses in identical twins.

The sample was CD4+ T cells sorted from blood. The receptors shown here come from a young woman in good health. Both conserved end residues are part of each CDR3. D genes are given only for firm matches. The size of a clone is reported for some rows only, either as once, few or many, or as a class for expanded clones.

j_gene | abundance | len | v_gene | d_gene | CDR3nt | CDR3aa
TRBJ2-3 | - | 15 | TRBV6-5 | - | TGTGCCAGCAGTTACTCTCTGGGTTCGGGGGATACGCAGTATTTT | CASSYSLGSGDTQYF
TRBJ1-1 | few | 13 | TRBV9 | - | TGTGCCAGCAGCGTACAGGAGAACACTGAAGCTTTCTTT | CASSVQENTEAFF
TRBJ2-3 | few | 13 | TRBV20-1 | - | TGCAGTGCTAGTTCGTTTCAGTGGGATACGCAGTATTTT | CSASSFQWDTQYF
TRBJ2-7 | - | 14 | TRBV6-1 | - | TGTGCCAGCAGGAAAGACTCCCCTCCCTACGAGCAGTACTTC | CASRKDSPPYEQYF
TRBJ2-1 | few | 15 | TRBV20-1 | - | TGCAGTGCTCATACCTCCCTGTGGAGGTACAATGAGCAGTTCTTC | CSAHTSLWRYNEQFF
TRBJ2-6 | few | 15 | TRBV7-2 | - | TGTGCCAGCACCTCGGTGGGCTCTGGGGCCAACGTCCTGACTTTC | CASTSVGSGANVLTF
TRBJ2-3 | many | 13 | TRBV7-9 | - | TGTGCCAGCAGCTCGGCTAGCACAGATACGCAGTATTTT | CASSSASTDTQYF
TRBJ2-1 | - | 14 | TRBV5-1 | - | TGCGCCAGCAGCCCGGGACCTAGTCGGGATGAGCAGTTCTTC | CASSPGPSRDEQFF
TRBJ2-2 | - | 17 | TRBV12-3/TRBV12-4 | TRBD1 | TGTGCCAGCAGTCCGTGGACAGGGGGCATTCCGGCCGGGGAGCTGTTTTTT | CASSPWTGGIPAGELFF
TRBJ2-7 | many | 14 | TRBV3-1 | - | TGTGCCAGCAGCCAAGGCGGGCGCTCCTACGAGCAGTACTTC | CASSQGGRSYEQYF
TRBJ1-2 | few | 15 | TRBV5-1 | - | TGCGCCAGCAGCTTGGCCGACGGGGGATCGTATGGCTACACCTTC | CASSLADGGSYGYTF
TRBJ2-7 | few | 13 | TRBV10-3 | TRBD1 | TGTGCCATCAACCGGGACAGCCTTTCCGAGCAGTACTTC | CAINRDSLSEQYF
TRBJ2-5 | few | 14 | TRBV18 | TRBD1 | TGTGCCAGCTCGGCGACAGGGCCTGAAGAGACCCAGTACTTC | CASSATGPEETQYF
TRBJ1-5 | - | 14 | TRBV20-1 | TRBD1 | TGCAGTGCTAGAGCAGGGGGGAATAATCAGCCCCAGCATTTT | CSARAGGNNQPQHF
TRBJ1-5 | few | 14 | TRBV10-3 | TRBD1 | TGTGCCATCAGTGGGACAGGGGGTAGTCAGCCCCAGCATTTT | CAISGTGGSQPQHF
TRBJ2-7 | few | 16 | TRBV7-3 | TRBD1 | TGTGCCAGCAGCTTAACAGGGACAGTGGGCTCCTACGAGCAGTACTTC | CASSLTGTVGSYEQYF
TRBJ2-4 | few | 13 | TRBV6-2/TRBV6-3 | TRBD1 | TGTGCCAGCAGCCTCAGGGGGTCCGACATTCAGTACTTC | CASSLRGSDIQYF
TRBJ2-1 | - | 13 | TRBV5-1 | - | TGCGCCAGCAACACCGGGACCCACAATGAGCAGTTCTTC | CASNTGTHNEQFF
TRBJ2-1 | many | 14 | TRBV29-1 | - | TGCAGCGCGGTAAATGTCCCTTCCTACAATGAGCAGTTCTTC | CSAVNVPSYNEQFF
TRBJ2-2 | few | 14 | TRBV6-1 | TRBD1 | TGTGCCAGCAGGGACAGGACGAACACCGGGGAGCTGTTTTTT | CASRDRTNTGELFF
TRBJ2-5 | few | 16 | TRBV4-1 | - | TGCGCCAGCAGCCGCGTTCAGGGTAGCGGTCAAGAGACCCAGTACTTC | CASSRVQGSGQETQYF
TRBJ2-1 | few | 13 | TRBV12-3/TRBV12-4 | TRBD2 | TGTGCCAGCAGGATAGCGGGGGGCAATGAGCAGTTCTTC | CASRIAGGNEQFF
TRBJ2-3 | - | 16 | TRBV11-2 | TRBD1 | TGTGCCAGCAGCTTGGACAGGGGGGCCCGTAGTGAGGCGCAGTATTTT | CASSLDRGARSEAQYF
TRBJ2-3 | - | 14 | TRBV7-7 | - | TGTGCTAGCAGCCCGGGGACATACACAGATACGCAGTATTTT | CASSPGTYTDTQYF
TRBJ1-1 | few | 15 | TRBV18 | - | TGTGCCAGCTCACCCGGGGGTGGCGGGGACACTGAAGCTTTCTTT | CASSPGGGGDTEAFF
TRBJ2-7 | few | 17 | TRBV3-1 | - | TGTGCCAGCAGCCAAACGGGTCGGGGGCCCCAATCCTACGAGCAGTACTTC | CASSQTGRGPQSYEQYF
TRBJ2-1 | - | 11 | TRBV7-2 | - | TGTGCCAGCAGCTCCTGGGATGAGCAGTTCTTC | CASSSWDEQFF
TRBJ1-2 | - | 13 | TRBV7-2 | - | TGTGCCAGCAGCTTAGATTCTGAGGGCGGCTACACCTTC | CASSLDSEGGYTF
TRBJ2-7 | few | 14 | TRBV12-3/TRBV12-4 | - | TGTGCCACCCAACCCGGGCAGGCGAACTACGAGCAGTACTTC | CATQPGQANYEQYF
TRBJ2-1 | - | 16 | TRBV10-3 | TRBD2 | TGTGCCATCGCCCAGACATCGGGAGGCTCCTACAATGAGCAGTTCTTC | CAIAQTSGGSYNEQFF
TRBJ2-7 | - | 16 | TRBV12-3/TRBV12-4 | TRBD1 | TGTGCCAGCAGTGAGGGACAGATTACATTCTCCTACGAGCAGTACTTC | CASSEGQITFSYEQYF
TRBJ2-2 | few | 15 | TRBV6-4 | TRBD1 | TGTGCCAGCAGTGACTCGGCAGGGGGACCCGGGGAGCTGTTTTTT | CASSDSAGGPGELFF
TRBJ2-3 | many | 12 | TRBV11-3 | - | TGTGCCAGCAGCCCAGAGGGCGATACGCAGTATTTT | CASSPEGDTQYF
TRBJ2-7 | few | 15 | TRBV20-1 | - | TGCAGTGCTAGAGATCAAGAGACAGGCCGCTACGAGCAGTACTTC | CSARDQETGRYEQYF
TRBJ1-5 | - | 14 | TRBV12-3/TRBV12-4 | - | TGTGCCAGCAGGGCAGGAGTGGACAATCAGCCCCAGCATTTT | CASRAGVDNQPQHF
TRBJ2-5 | few | 12 | TRBV7-2 | - | TGTGCCAGCAGCTCAGGCGGGAAGACCCAGTACTTC | CASSSGGKTQYF
TRBJ2-3 | few | 18 | TRBV11-2 | - | TGTGCCAGCAGCTTAGATTATAGGAGGGGATCAAGCACAGATACGCAGTATTTT | CASSLDYRRGSSTDTQYF
TRBJ2-4 | few | 12 | TRBV7-2 | TRBD2 | TGTGCCAGCAGGGGGGGGGTAAACATTCAGTACTTC | CASRGGVNIQYF
TRBJ2-5 | few | 16 | TRBV12-3/TRBV12-4 | TRBD2 | TGTGCCAGCTCCTTCAGCCCAGCGGGAGATAAGGAGACCCAGTACTTC | CASSFSPAGDKETQYF
TRBJ2-7 | - | 15 | TRBV14 | - | TGTGCCAGCAGCCAATGGGAGAAGGGCTCCTACGAGCAGTACTTC | CASSQWEKGSYEQYF
TRBJ2-5 | few | 13 | TRBV7-2 | - | TGTGCCAGCAGCTCCCACATTAAAGAGACCCAGTACTTC | CASSSHIKETQYF
TRBJ2-2 | - | 15 | TRBV28 | - | TGTGCCAGCAGTTTACCGGCAGGGAACACCGGGGAGCTGTTTTTT | CASSLPAGNTGELFF
TRBJ2-2 | few | 16 | TRBV7-8 | TRBD2 | TGTGCCAGCAGCTCCATAGCGGGATCTAACACCGGGGAGCTGTTTTTT | CASSSIAGSNTGELFF
TRBJ2-2 | - | 15 | TRBV12-3/TRBV12-4 | - | TGTGCCAGCCGATTTGGGGGCAGGAACACCGGGGAGCTGTTTTTT | CASRFGGRNTGELFF
TRBJ1-5 | - | 15 | TRBV11-3 | - | TGTGCCAGCAGCTTAGAGGAGGGGCGCAATCAGCCCCAGCATTTT | CASSLEEGRNQPQHF
TRBJ2-7 | few | 14 | TRBV12-3/TRBV12-4 | TRBD2 | TGTGCCAGCAGTTTTGGACTAGACTCCTACGAGCAGTACTTC | CASSFGLDSYEQYF
TRBJ2-1 | few | 14 | TRBV4-2 | - | TGTGCCAGCAGCCAAACTAATCAGGGCAATGAGCAGTTCTTC | CASSQTNQGNEQFF
TRBJ1-1 | once | 13 | TRBV30 | TRBD1 | TGTGCCTGGGGGGGGGACAGGGGCACTGAAGCTTTCTTT | CAWGGDRGTEAFF
TRBJ2-1 | few | 15 | TRBV18 | - | TGTGCCAGCTCACCTCTCTCGAGGGGGGCGGATGAGCAGTTCTTC | CASSPLSRGADEQFF
TRBJ1-1 | - | 13 | TRBV29-1 | - | TGCAGCGCGCACATAAGGGGGACCGGTACGGCTTTCTTT | CSAHIRGTGTAFF